The 8 T cell receptor beta chains in this list originate from one sample, sequenced in a study of siplizumab effects on memory and regulatory T cells. TCRdb keeps only in-frame clones here, not all; method: immunoSEQ multiplex PCR. The sample yields approximately 94,000 clones, approximately 94% seen once. The sample taken for sequencing was CD8+ T cells sorted from blood. Receptors originate from a human donor in good health.

V gene TRBV5-6 combines with J gene TRBJ2-5; D remains ambiguous. The J call may be faulty, since TRBJ2-7 better matches the DNA end. The CDR3 length is 14 residues. Germline V gene data show CDR1 as SGHDT and CDR2 as YYEEEE. The CDR3 reads CASSLAETAYEQYF. CDR3 coding DNA: TGTGCCAGCAGCTTGGCGGAAACAGCCTACGAGCAGTACTTC.

This clone was picked up one time. The chain recombines TRBV5-1 with TRBJ2-7; maybe TRBD2 (5 bases). The V gene's germline CDR1 is SGHRS and CDR2 YFSETQ. CDR3 size: 13 residues. The ends were cut back, 0 bases at V and 5 bases at J, with 9 bases in the middle. The CDR3 DNA reads as TGCGCCAGCAGCTTGGCCGTGGGAGACGAGCAGTACTTC. Its protein is CASSLAVGDEQYF.

This rearrangement joins TRBV6-5 to TRBJ2-7, with unresolved D. Germline CDR1 and CDR2: MNHEY and SVGAGI. This CDR3 is built from 14 residues. V shed 5 bases and J shed 5 bases, with 16 bases lying between them. DNA for the CDR3: TGTGCCAGCAGTAGAGACATAGAGACCCACGAGCAGTACTTC. Amino acids: CASSRDIETHEQYF.

This chain joins TRBV6-5 and TRBJ2-7; D may be TRBD1 (6 bases). Deletions cut 4 bases from V and 4 bases from J, with 14 bases between. Germline lookup yields CDR1 MNHEY and CDR2 SVGAGI. This CDR3 has 14 amino acids. In nucleotides, the CDR3 is TGTGCCAGCAGTTCAGGGGCAGGACTTTACGAGCAGTACTTC. Translated: CASSSGAGLYEQYF.

In DNA form, the CDR3 reads TGTGCCAGCAGAGATAAGACAGGGAGGAATGGCTACACCTTC. This encodes CASRDKTGRNGYTF. The chain carries TRBV6-1 and TRBJ1-2, with 7 bases identical to TRBD1. This CDR3 is built from 14 residues. CDR1 is MNHNS and CDR2 is SASEGT in the germline V gene. The V and J ends lost 6 bases and 6 bases, in that order; junction bases with no gene match: 10.

There are a few counts of this clone. J is TRBJ1-3 and V is TRBV4-1; TRBD1 agrees at 7 bases. This CDR3 comprises 15 residues. CDR1 and CDR2 from the germline V gene are MGHRA and YSYEKL. After removal of 4 bases from V and 0 bases from J, the junction contained 3 bases not matched to a gene. Here the CDR3 reads CASSPRDSSGNTIYF. In nucleotides, the CDR3 is TGCGCCAGCAGCCCCCGGGACAGCTCTGGAAACACCATATATTTT.

This chain joins TRBV11-2 and TRBJ2-1, with D perhaps TRBD2 (6 bases). Between the trimmed V and J ends, which lost 4 bases and 2 bases, there was a span of 18 bases. Looked up from germline, CDR1 is SGHAT and CDR2 is FQNNGV. The length of the CDR3 is 17 residues. CDR3 residues: CASSSIRRAGTYNEQFF. CDR3 coding DNA: TGTGCCAGCAGCTCGATCCGTAGGGCGGGGACCTACAATGAGCAGTTCTTC.

DNA of the CDR3: TGCGCCAGCAGTGATCCTTACAAATATCAGCCCCAGCATTTT. It codes for CASSDPYKYQPQHF. The chain employs TRBV10-1 and TRBJ1-5; D ambiguous. The CDR3 loop spans 14 amino acids. The germline gives CDR1 WNHNN, CDR2 SYGVQD (reference sequence). V was trimmed by 3 bases and J by 5 bases, leaving 11 bases between them.